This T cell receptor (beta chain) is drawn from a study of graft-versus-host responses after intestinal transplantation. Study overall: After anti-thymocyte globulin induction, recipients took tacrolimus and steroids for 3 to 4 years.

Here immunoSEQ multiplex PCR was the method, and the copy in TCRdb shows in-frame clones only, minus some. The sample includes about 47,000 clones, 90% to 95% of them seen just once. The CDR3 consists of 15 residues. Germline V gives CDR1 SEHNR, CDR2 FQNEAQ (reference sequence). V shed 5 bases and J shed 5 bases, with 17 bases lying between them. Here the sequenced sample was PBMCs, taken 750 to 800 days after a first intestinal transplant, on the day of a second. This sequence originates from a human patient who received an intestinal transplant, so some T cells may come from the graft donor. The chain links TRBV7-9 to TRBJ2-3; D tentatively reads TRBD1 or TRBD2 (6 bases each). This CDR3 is CASSDFWGAEDTQYF. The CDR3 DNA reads TGTGCCAGCAGCGACTTCTGGGGGGCGGAAGATACGCAGTATTTT. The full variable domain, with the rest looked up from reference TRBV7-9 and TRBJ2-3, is DTGVSQNPRHKITKRGQNVTFRCDPISEHNRLYWYRQTLGQGPEFLTYFQNEAQLEKSRLLSDRFSAERPKGSFSTLEIQRTEQGDSAMYLCASSDFWGAEDTQYFGPGTRLTVL.